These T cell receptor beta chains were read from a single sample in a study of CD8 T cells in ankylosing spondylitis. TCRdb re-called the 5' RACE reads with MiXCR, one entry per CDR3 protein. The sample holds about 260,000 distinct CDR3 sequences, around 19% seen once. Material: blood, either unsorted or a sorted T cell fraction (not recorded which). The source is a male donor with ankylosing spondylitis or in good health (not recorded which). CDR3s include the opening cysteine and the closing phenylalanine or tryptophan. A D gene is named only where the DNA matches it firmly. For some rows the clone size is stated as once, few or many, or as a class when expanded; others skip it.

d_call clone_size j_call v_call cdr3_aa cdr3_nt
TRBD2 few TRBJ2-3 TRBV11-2 CASSMGLAGNADTQYF TGTGCCAGCAGCATGGGACTAGCGGGAAACGCAGATACGCAGTATTTT
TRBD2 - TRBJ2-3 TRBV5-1 CASRGLASDTQYF TGCGCCAGCAGGGGACTAGCTTCAGATACGCAGTATTTT
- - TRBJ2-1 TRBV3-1 CASSSQGLRWEFF TGTGCCAGCAGCTCACAGGGACTTAGATGGGAGTTCTTC
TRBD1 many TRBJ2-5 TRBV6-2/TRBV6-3 CASKKNRGTETQYF TGTGCCAGCAAAAAAAACAGGGGTACGGAGACCCAGTACTTC
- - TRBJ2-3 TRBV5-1 CASSLALAPTDTQYF TGCGCCAGCAGCTTGGCGTTAGCCCCCACAGATACGCAGTATTTT
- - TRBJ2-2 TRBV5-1 CASRDSTLSTGELFF TGCGCCAGCAGGGACTCGACACTATCCACCGGGGAGCTGTTTTTT
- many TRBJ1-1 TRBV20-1 CSAPPHGGMNTEAFF TGCAGTGCGCCCCCGCATGGGGGTATGAACACTGAAGCTTTCTTT
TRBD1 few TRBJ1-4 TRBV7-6 CASSRTGSPNEKLFF TGTGCCAGCAGCAGGACAGGGTCACCTAATGAAAAACTGTTTTTT
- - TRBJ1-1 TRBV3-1 CVSSQQGPAFF TGTGTCAGCAGCCAGCAGGGTCCAGCTTTCTTT
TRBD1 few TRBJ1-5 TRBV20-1 CSASLTGGYNQPQHF TGCAGTGCTTCCCTGACAGGGGGATACAATCAGCCCCAGCATTTT
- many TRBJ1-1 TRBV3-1 CASSQGWAGLNTEAFF TGTGCCAGCAGCCAAGGTTGGGCAGGGCTAAACACTGAAGCTTTCTTT
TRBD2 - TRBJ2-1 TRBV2 CASKAGGYNEQFF TGTGCCAGCAAAGCGGGGGGGTACAATGAGCAGTTCTTC
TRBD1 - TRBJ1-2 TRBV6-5 CASSYTGQGVSGYTF TGTGCCAGCAGTTACACCGGACAGGGAGTGAGTGGCTACACCTTC
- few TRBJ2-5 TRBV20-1 CSAMGVETQYF TGCAGTGCTATGGGGGTGGAGACCCAGTACTTC
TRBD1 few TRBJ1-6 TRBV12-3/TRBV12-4 CASSGSGQKNSPLHF TGTGCCAGCAGTGGGTCGGGACAGAAGAATTCACCCCTCCACTTT
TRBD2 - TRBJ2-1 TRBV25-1 CASSASSGLASEQFF TGTGCCAGCAGTGCGTCTTCGGGACTAGCGAGTGAGCAGTTCTTC
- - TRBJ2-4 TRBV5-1 CASSLTEAKNIQYF TGCGCCAGCAGCTTGACTGAAGCCAAAAACATTCAGTACTTC
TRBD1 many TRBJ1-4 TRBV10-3 CAINDRGVGEKLFF TGTGCCATCAACGACAGGGGTGTGGGTGAAAAACTGTTTTTT
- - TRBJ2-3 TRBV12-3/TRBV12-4 CASSSIREGSGDTQYF TGTGCCAGCAGTTCCATACGAGAGGGATCGGGGGATACGCAGTATTTT
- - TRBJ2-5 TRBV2 CANSAPQETQYF TGTGCCAACAGTGCCCCCCAAGAGACCCAGTACTTC
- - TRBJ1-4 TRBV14 CASSQVGGAKLFF TGTGCCAGCAGCCAAGTTGGAGGTGCAAAACTGTTTTTT
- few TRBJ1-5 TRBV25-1 CASRYSPAPSNQPQHF TGTGCCAGCAGATACAGCCCAGCCCCTAGCAATCAGCCCCAGCATTTT
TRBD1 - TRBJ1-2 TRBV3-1 CASSHRGQGFTF TGTGCCAGCAGCCACCGTGGACAGGGGTTCACCTTC
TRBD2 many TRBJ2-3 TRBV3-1 CASSQVTSPGLAISSTDTQYF TGTGCCAGCAGCCAAGTGACCTCGCCGGGACTAGCGATTTCTAGCACAGATACGCAGTATTTT
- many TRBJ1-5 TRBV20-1 CSAGRGRSNQPQHF TGCAGTGCCGGCCGCGGACGCAGCAATCAGCCCCAGCATTTT
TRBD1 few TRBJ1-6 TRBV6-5 CASSLGQGGYSPLHF TGTGCCAGCAGTTTAGGACAGGGAGGTTATTCACCCCTCCACTTT
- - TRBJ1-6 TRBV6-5 CATQRYNSPLHF TGTGCCACCCAGAGGTATAATTCACCCCTCCACTTT
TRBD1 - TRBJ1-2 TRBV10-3 CAISEPTGTGILLYGYTF TGTGCCATCAGTGAGCCGACCGGGACAGGGATCCTACTCTATGGCTACACCTTC
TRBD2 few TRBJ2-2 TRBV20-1 CSARELRASGPGELFF TGCAGTGCTAGAGAGCTCCGGGCTAGCGGTCCCGGGGAGCTGTTTTTT
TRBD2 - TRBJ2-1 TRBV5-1 CASSLGWEGPNEQFF TGCGCCAGCAGCTTGGGGTGGGAGGGCCCGAATGAGCAGTTCTTC
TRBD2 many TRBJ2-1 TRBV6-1 CASSEAGGAGGNEQFF TGTGCCAGCAGTGAAGCAGGAGGAGCGGGAGGCAATGAGCAGTTCTTC
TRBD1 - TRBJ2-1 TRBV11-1 CASSRDRGEYNEQFF TGTGCCAGCAGCCGCGACAGGGGCGAGTACAATGAGCAGTTCTTC
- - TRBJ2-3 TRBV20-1 CSAPVPPTDTQYF TGCAGTGCTCCCGTCCCTCCCACAGATACGCAGTATTTT
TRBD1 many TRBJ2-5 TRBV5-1 CASSWKPGGEMETQYF TGCGCCAGCAGCTGGAAACCAGGGGGCGAAATGGAGACCCAGTACTTC
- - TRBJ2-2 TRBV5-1 CASSSYTPHTGELFF TGCGCCAGCAGCTCGTATACGCCCCACACCGGGGAGCTGTTTTTT
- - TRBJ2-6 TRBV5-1 CASSGTGSGANVLTF TGCGCCAGCAGCGGTACAGGCTCTGGGGCCAACGTCCTGACTTTC
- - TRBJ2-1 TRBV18 CASSPAVNEQFF TGTGCCAGCTCACCCGCTGTCAATGAGCAGTTCTTC
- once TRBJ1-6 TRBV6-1 CASSERLGYSPLHF TGTGCCAGCAGTGAAAGGCTAGGGTATTCACCCCTCCACTTT
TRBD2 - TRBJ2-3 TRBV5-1 CASSKGLAGGPTDTQYF TGCGCCAGCTCAAAAGGACTAGCGGGAGGTCCCACAGATACGCAGTATTTT
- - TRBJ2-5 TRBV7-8 CASSLRLSSIRETQYF TGTGCCAGCAGCCTACGGCTGTCCTCAATCCGGGAGACCCAGTACTTC
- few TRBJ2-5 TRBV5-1 CASSSRGQETQYF TGCGCCAGCAGCTCCCGGGGGCAAGAGACCCAGTACTTC
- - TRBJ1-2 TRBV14 CASTYRDHGYTF TGTGCCAGCACTTACAGGGACCATGGCTACACCTTC
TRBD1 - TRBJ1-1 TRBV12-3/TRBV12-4 CASRKTGEVEAFF TGTGCCAGCAGAAAAACAGGGGAGGTTGAAGCTTTCTTT
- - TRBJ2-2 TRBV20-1 CSARGSGANTGELFF TGCAGTGCTAGAGGGTCGGGTGCGAACACCGGGGAGCTGTTTTTT
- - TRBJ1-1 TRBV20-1 CSAVKQPMNTEAFF TGCAGTGCTGTCAAACAGCCCATGAACACTGAAGCTTTCTTT
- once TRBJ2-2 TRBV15 CATSRDRNPNTGALFF TGTGCCACCAGCAGAGACAGAAACCCGAACACCGGGGCGCTGTTTTTT
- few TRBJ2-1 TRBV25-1 CASSEGAGEPNEQFF TGTGCCAGCAGTGAAGGAGCGGGCGAGCCTAATGAGCAGTTCTTC
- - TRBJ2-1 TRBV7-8 CASGKGGGSYNEQFF TGTGCCAGCGGGAAAGGGGGTGGGTCCTACAATGAGCAGTTCTTC
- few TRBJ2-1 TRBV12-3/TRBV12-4 CASAAGRDNNEQFF TGTGCCAGCGCCGCCGGCAGGGACAACAATGAGCAGTTCTTC
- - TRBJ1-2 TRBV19 CASRGVYGYTF TGTGCCAGTAGGGGGGTATATGGCTACACCTTC
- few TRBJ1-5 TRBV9 CASSAQGFRQPQHF TGTGCCAGCAGCGCTCAGGGGTTTCGACAGCCCCAGCATTTT
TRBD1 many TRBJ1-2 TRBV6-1 CASSSFGQGDYGYTF TGTGCCAGCAGCAGTTTTGGACAGGGGGACTATGGCTACACCTTC
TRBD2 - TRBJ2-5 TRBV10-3 CAISESSSGETQYF TGTGCCATCAGTGAGTCTTCTAGCGGAGAGACCCAGTACTTC
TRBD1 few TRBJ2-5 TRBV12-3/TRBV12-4 CASTLGQGGKTQYF TGTGCCAGCACCCTGGGACAGGGAGGAAAGACCCAGTACTTC